Detailed here is one T cell receptor beta chain. The sample comes from a study of OX40 agonist ivuxolimab in advanced cancers. Study overall: People in dose escalation had one of these cancers: hepatocellular carcinoma, melanoma, renal cell or head and neck cancer.

Method: immunoSEQ multiplex PCR; TCRdb's copy keeps in-frame clones and lacks some. In the table there are roughly 48,000 clones, 70% to 90% of which are singletons. The TCR sequence derives from an adult with an advanced solid tumor such as melanoma, head and neck, liver or kidney cancer. Sequenced here: CD4+ or CD8+ T cells sorted from blood, sampled in a trial of the OX40 agonist ivuxolimab.

CDR3 region: CASSPSGRYEQYF. In DNA form, the CDR3 reads TGTGCCAGCAGCCCTAGCGGTAGGTACGAGCAGTACTTC. This rearrangement joins TRBV4-2 to TRBJ2-7, with 7 positions matching TRBD2. V trimming: 4 bases; J trimming: 4 bases; junction bases outside the gene matches: 4. This CDR3 region has 13 residues. The germline gives CDR1 LGHNA, CDR2 YNFKEQ.